A single sample is the source of the 20 T cell receptor beta chains below, sequenced in a study of response to subunit inactivated influenza vaccine (dated by TCRdb to 2017 to 2018). The method was RT-PCR. Instrument used: Illumina HiSeq 2500. The public reads were reanalyzed by TCRdb: fastp trimming at Q25, MiXCR alignment, in-frame beta chains only. Under each unique CDR3 protein, matching rows form one entry showing the most common genes and DNA. Counted in this sample were 500,000 to 600,000 distinct CDR3 sequences; less than 15% of them appeared once. Roughly 10% of the sample is taken by the ten largest. Sequencing was performed on PBMCs from blood, taken about 12 days after vaccination. The receptor source for this set is a man in his forties or fifties who received an inactivated influenza vaccine. Donor details come from another sample of the same person, matched by shared clones.

This clonotype was counted only a few times. The V call is TRBV7-9, the J call TRBJ1-2; D unclear. The germline V gene encodes CDR1 SEHNR and CDR2 FQNEAQ (reference sequence). The CDR3 is 14 amino acids. The germline V and J ends were trimmed by 2 bases and 2 bases, with 9 bases remaining between them. The CDR3 protein is CASSLLSANYGYTF. CDR3 in DNA: TGTGCCAGCAGCTTATTAAGCGCGAACTATGGCTACACCTTC.

The V call is TRBV5-1, the J call TRBJ2-7; 7 bases match TRBD1. Germline V gives CDR1 SGHRS, CDR2 YFSETQ. This CDR3 contains 14 residues. J was trimmed by 2 bases and V by 4 bases; bases with no gene match: 6. Here the CDR3 reads CASSMGQTAYEQYF. The CDR3 DNA is TGCGCCAGCAGCATGGGACAGACAGCCTACGAGCAGTACTTC. The full variable domain, with the rest looked up from reference TRBV5-1 and TRBJ2-7, is KAGVTQTPRYLIKTRGQQVTLSCSPISGHRSVSWYQQTPGQGLQFLFEYFSETQRNKGNFPGRFSGRQFSNSRSEMNVSTLELGDSALYLCASSMGQTAYEQYFGPGTRLTVT.

There are many counts of this clonotype. This sequence joins TRBV29-1 and TRBJ2-3; tentatively, D is TRBD2 (5 bases). Trimming stripped 6 bases from V and 4 bases from J, with 11 bases between. Germline CDR1 reads SQVTM; CDR2 reads ANQGSEA. This CDR3 region has 12 residues. The CDR3 DNA reads as TGCAGCGTGACTACCCAGGCAGATACGCAGTATTTT. Encoded protein: CSVTTQADTQYF.

The table lists this clonotype with many counts. As DNA, the CDR3 is TGTGCCAGCAGCCGCGACAGCCAAGCCTACGAGCAGTACTTC. It codes for CASSRDSQAYEQYF. The chain has TRBV5-4 and TRBJ2-7, with a tentative D call TRBD1 (5 bases). Trimming cost V 4 bases and J 2 bases, with 13 bases left between them. Germline V lookup: CDR1 SGHNT, CDR2 YYREEE (reference sequence). The CDR3 is 14 residues long.

The chain uses TRBV18 and TRBJ2-7, with D unclear. V lost 2 bases and J 6 bases, leaving 8 bases between the germline ends. Per the germline V gene, CDR1 is KGHSH and CDR2 is LQKENI. This CDR3 has 12 amino acids. The DNA of the CDR3 is TGTGCCAGCTCACCAGACCATCTCGAGCAGTACTTC. As protein: CASSPDHLEQYF.

This clonotype was seen more than once but under ten times. The chain uses TRBV12-3 or TRBV12-4 and TRBJ2-2; D is uncertain. This CDR3 region has 13 residues. With 2 bases removed from V and 6 bases from J, the gap between germline ends came to 7 bases. The CDR3: CASSLREPGELFF. In DNA, the CDR3 is TGTGCCAGCAGTTTAAGGGAACCCGGGGAGCTGTTTTTT.

About this clonotype: Given a much more abundant clone one base away, this may be a read error. The chain combines TRBV11-2 with TRBJ2-7; a weak D match, TRBD2 (5 bases). CDR1 is SGHAT and CDR2 is FQNNGV in the germline V gene. This CDR3 is built from 13 residues. V was cut by 0 bases and J by 2 bases, with 5 bases left in between. The CDR3 reads CASSLERAYEQYF. CDR3 sequence (DNA): TGTGCCAGCAGCTTAGAGAGGGCCTACGAGCAGTACTTC. Full variable domain (rest looked up from reference TRBV11-2 and TRBJ2-7): EAGVAQSPRYKIIEKRQSVAFWCNPISGHATLYWYQQILGQGPKLLIQFQNNGVVDDSQLPKDRFSAERLKGVDSTLKIQPAKLEDSAVYLCASSLERAYEQYFGPGTRLTVT.

The chain is built from TRBV5-1 and TRBJ2-5, with a weak D call TRBD1 (5 bases). The germline CDR1 and CDR2 sequences are SGHRS and YFSETQ. V lost 5 bases and J 5 bases, leaving 19 bases between the germline ends. The CDR3 spans 15 residues. The CDR3 sequence is CASSYRTFLEETQYF. The CDR3 DNA is TGCGCCAGCAGTTACCGGACATTCCTGGAGGAGACCCAGTACTTC.

This chain uses TRBV20-1 with TRBJ2-7; D is unclear. Germline values: CDR1 DFQATT, CDR2 SNEGSKA (reference sequence). This CDR3 region has 13 residues. Between the trimmed V and J ends, which lost 5 bases and 2 bases, there was a span of 13 bases. The CDR3 loop reads CSAYTGTTYEQYF. CDR3 nucleotide sequence: TGCAGTGCTTACACCGGCACAACCTACGAGCAGTACTTC.

The chain couples TRBV14 to TRBJ2-1; D possibly corresponds to TRBD2 (5 bases). The germline V and J ends were trimmed by 7 bases and 9 bases, with 16 bases remaining between them. CDR1 is SGHDN, CDR2 FVKESK, per germline. The CDR3 runs to 13 residues. CDR3 amino acids: CASNMRASSEQFF. Here the CDR3 DNA reads TGTGCCAGCAACATGCGGGCCAGTTCTGAGCAGTTCTTC.

The chain carries TRBV10-2 and TRBJ2-1, with D possibly TRBD2 on 5 matching bases. The CDR3 sequence is 14 residues long. The V gene's germline CDR1 is WSHSY and CDR2 SAAADI. Between the trimmed V and J ends, which lost 5 bases and 8 bases, there was a span of 16 bases. Written as DNA, the CDR3 is TGCGCCAGCAGTACTAATCGCGGACTGTATGAGCAGTTCTTC. Amino acid sequence: CASSTNRGLYEQFF.

This chain uses TRBV7-8 with TRBJ2-3, with D maybe TRBD1 (5 bases). V shed 7 bases and J shed 5 bases, with 19 bases lying between them. Germline CDR1 and CDR2: SGHVS and FQNEAQ. The CDR3 contains 15 residues. CDR3 bases: TGTGCCAGCACCCAGGGTATGGTAGCTAGAGATACGCAGTATTTT. This gives the protein CASTQGMVARDTQYF.

The V and J genes are TRBV28 and TRBJ2-3; a weak D match, TRBD1 (5 bases). The CDR3 loop spans 15 amino acids. CDR1 MDHEN and CDR2 SYDVKM come from the germline V gene. V was pared by 5 bases and J by 8 bases, with 20 bases between. The CDR3 DNA reads as TGTGCCAGCAGTAACCCGGGCAGCGCCCAGGGTACGCAGTATTTT. Translated, it gives CASSNPGSAQGTQYF.

The V call is TRBV29-1, the J call TRBJ2-5; weak D call: TRBD1 (6 bases). Germline V gives CDR1 SQVTM, CDR2 ANQGSEA. The CDR3 is 15 amino acids. V shed 1 base and J shed 1 base, with 13 bases lying between them. Written as DNA, the CDR3 is TGCAGCGTTGAAGCCTACAGGGCTGGCCAAGAGACCCAGTACTTC. Protein: CSVEAYRAGQETQYF.

The chain uses TRBV12-3 or TRBV12-4 and TRBJ2-1; D might be TRBD2 (5 bases). CDR3 length equals 12 residues. Trimming took off 8 bases at V and 10 bases at J, with 15 bases between the two ends. This CDR3 is CASRREFAEQFF. The CDR3 nucleotides are TGTGCCAGCCGCCGGGAATTCGCCGAGCAGTTCTTC.

The chain carries TRBV18 and TRBJ2-3; TRBD2 is a possible D gene (5 bases). The V end lost 3 bases, the J end lost 2 bases, and 9 bases lay between the germline ends. The length of the CDR3 is 14 residues. Germline-derived CDR1 and CDR2 are KGHSH and LQKENI. The DNA of the CDR3 is TGTGCCAGCTCACCCGGACTCCCCACAGATACGCAGTATTTT. Amino acids: CASSPGLPTDTQYF.

The table lists this clonotype with a few counts. This rearrangement joins TRBV20-1 to TRBJ2-5, with 7 bases aligning to TRBD2. Germline lookup yields CDR1 DFQATT and CDR2 SNEGSKA (reference sequence). Trimming at V came to 5 bases and at J to 2 bases, leaving 5 bases not matched to a gene. This CDR3 region has 13 residues. Here the CDR3 DNA reads TGCAGTGCTTTACTAGCGATGCAAGAGACCCAGTACTTC. Translation: CSALLAMQETQYF.

This clonotype occurred a few times. V usage is TRBV29-1 and J usage is TRBJ1-1, with TRBD1 matching 7 bases. V was pared by 4 bases and J by 7 bases, with 3 bases of the junction left unmatched. Germline V gene data show CDR1 as SQVTM and CDR2 as ANQGSEA. CDR3 length: 11 residues. CDR3 bases: TGCAGCGTTGGACAGGGAGGTGAAGCTTTCTTT. Translated, it gives CSVGQGGEAFF.

The CDR3 protein is CASSITSGGIYNEQFF. CDR3 nucleotides: TGTGCCAGCAGTATCACTAGCGGAGGGATCTACAATGAGCAGTTCTTC. V gene TRBV28 combines with J gene TRBJ2-1; TRBD2 agrees at 8 bases. The CDR3 covers 16 residues. Trimming cost V 5 bases and J 3 bases; bases outside gene matches: 9. Germline V gene lookup returns CDR1 MDHEN and CDR2 SYDVKM.

The chain carries TRBV12-3 or TRBV12-4 and TRBJ1-1, with unresolved D. Deletions cut 3 bases from V and 1 base from J, with 6 bases between. The CDR3 is made up of 13 amino acids. The chain's CDR3 is CASSFAENTEAFF. The CDR3 nucleotides are TGTGCCAGCAGTTTTGCTGAGAACACTGAAGCTTTCTTT.